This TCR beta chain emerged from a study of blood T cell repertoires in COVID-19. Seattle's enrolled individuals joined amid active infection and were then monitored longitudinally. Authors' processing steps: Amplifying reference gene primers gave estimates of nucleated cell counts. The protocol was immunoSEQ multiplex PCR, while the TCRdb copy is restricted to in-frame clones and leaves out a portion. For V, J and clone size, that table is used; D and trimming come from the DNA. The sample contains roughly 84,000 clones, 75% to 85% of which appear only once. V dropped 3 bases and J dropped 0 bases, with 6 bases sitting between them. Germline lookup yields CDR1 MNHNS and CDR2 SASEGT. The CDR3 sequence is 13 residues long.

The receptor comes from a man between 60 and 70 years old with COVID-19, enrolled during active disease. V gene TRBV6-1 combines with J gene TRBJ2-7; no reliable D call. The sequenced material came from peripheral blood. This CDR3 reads CASSDTGSYEQYF. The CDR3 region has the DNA TGTGCCAGCAGTGATACGGGCTCCTACGAGCAGTACTTC.